Listed below are T cell receptor beta chains from one sample, sequenced in a study of sequential checkpoint blockade in melanoma. TCRdb keeps only in-frame clones here, not all; method: immunoSEQ multiplex PCR. The sample contains about 12,000 clones, 82% of which appear only once. This specimen consisted of CD8+ T cells sorted from blood (inferred from file names), obtained from a patient given nivolumab and ipilimumab in sequence. Every receptor here comes from a human donor with melanoma. The CDR3 runs from the conserved cysteine through the conserved F or W. D genes are given only for firm matches. Clone size is shown for a subset of rows, as once, few, many or a class of expanded clone.

clone_size cdr3_length j_call v_call d_call cdr3_aa cdr3_nt
few 15 TRBJ2-3 TRBV6-4 TRBD2 CASSDSSGGGDTQYF TGTGCCAGCAGTGACTCTAGCGGGGGGGGAGATACGCAGTATTTT
NA 11 TRBJ1-1 TRBV2 NA CASRLNTEAFF TGTGCCAGCCGTCTGAACACTGAAGCTTTCTTT
NA 14 TRBJ2-7 TRBV28 TRBD1 CASSLFQGANEQYF TGTGCCAGCAGTTTATTCCAGGGGGCGAACGAGCAGTACTTC
once 14 TRBJ1-1 TRBV13 NA CASSFSPGNTEAFF TGTGCCAGCAGCTTCTCCCCGGGAAACACTGAAGCTTTCTTT
NA 12 TRBJ1-5 TRBV27 NA CASSIRGQPQHF TGTGCCAGCAGTATAAGAGGTCAGCCCCAGCATTTT
NA 15 TRBJ1-1 TRBV15 NA CATSRRLLPGTEAFF TGTGCCACCAGCAGGAGACTCTTGCCGGGCACTGAAGCTTTCTTT
NA 16 TRBJ2-2 TRBV4-2 TRBD2 CASSQDASGNTGELFF TGTGCCAGCAGCCAAGACGCTAGCGGAAACACCGGGGAGCTGTTTTTT
NA 18 TRBJ1-5 TRBV6-4 TRBD1 CASTPGDRTPYSNQPQHF TGTGCCAGCACGCCCGGGGACAGGACTCCTTATAGCAATCAGCCCCAGCATTTT
NA 15 TRBJ2-7 TRBV4-1 TRBD1 CASSPSRDRVYEQYF TGCGCCAGCAGCCCAAGCCGGGACAGGGTCTACGAGCAGTACTTC
NA 15 TRBJ2-1 TRBV13 TRBD2 CASSLEGLARHEQFF TGTGCCAGCAGCTTAGAGGGACTAGCTAGGCATGAGCAGTTCTTC
NA 15 TRBJ2-7 TRBV5-1 NA CASSSLQGLAWEQYF TGCGCCAGCAGCTCCCTACAGGGTTTGGCGTGGGAGCAGTACTTC
few 12 TRBJ1-4 TRBV7-9 NA CASSLTEEKLFF TGTGCCAGCAGCTTAACTGAGGAAAAACTGTTTTTT
NA 13 TRBJ2-7 TRBV27 NA CASSLGRNYEQYF TGTGCCAGCAGTTTAGGGCGAAACTACGAGCAGTACTTC
NA 15 TRBJ1-1 TRBV7-9 NA CASSLESWPNTEAFF TGTGCCAGCAGCTTAGAGTCCTGGCCGAACACTGAAGCTTTCTTT
NA 14 TRBJ2-1 TRBV7-9 NA CASSSPQGNNEQFF TGTGCCAGCAGCTCGCCGCAGGGGAACAATGAGCAGTTCTTC
NA 15 TRBJ1-1 TRBV6-4 TRBD1 CASSDTGQGGIGAFF TGTGCCAGCAGTGACACGGGACAGGGGGGAATTGGAGCTTTCTTT
NA 15 TRBJ2-2 TRBV30 NA CAWRTQGQDTGELFF TGTGCCTGGAGGACCCAAGGACAAGACACCGGGGAGCTGTTTTTT
once 15 TRBJ1-2 TRBV4-1 NA CASSQEELTNYGYTF TGCGCCAGCAGCCAAGAGGAGTTGACTAACTATGGCTACACCTTC
NA 14 TRBJ2-2 TRBV4-2 NA CASSQEGGTGELFF TGTGCCAGCAGCCAAGAAGGCGGGACCGGGGAGCTGTTTTTT
NA 14 TRBJ2-5 TRBV28 NA CASSSLLAQETQYF TGTGCCAGCAGTTCTTTGTTAGCCCAAGAGACCCAGTACTTC
NA 15 TRBJ2-1 TRBV6-4 TRBD2 CASSVTSGQNNEQFF TGTGCCAGCAGTGTTACTAGCGGCCAAAACAATGAGCAGTTCTTC
medium-sized 14 TRBJ1-4 TRBV27 NA CASSLTRVVEKLFF TGTGCCAGCAGTTTGACCAGGGTGGTTGAAAAACTGTTTTTT
NA 16 TRBJ2-1 TRBV2 TRBD2 CASSSREGPSYNEQFF TGTGCCAGCAGTTCGCGGGAGGGCCCCTCCTACAATGAGCAGTTCTTC
NA 14 TRBJ2-7 TRBV5-1 TRBD1 CASSLAQGANEQYF TGCGCCAGCAGCTTGGCTCAGGGGGCAAACGAGCAGTACTTC
NA 14 TRBJ2-3 TRBV6-4 TRBD2 CASSELAGADTQYF TGTGCCAGCAGTGAACTAGCGGGAGCAGATACGCAGTATTTT
NA 14 TRBJ2-7 TRBV29-1 NA CSVESGEATYEQYF TGCAGCGTTGAATCAGGGGAAGCGACCTACGAGCAGTACTTC
once 17 TRBJ2-1 TRBV10-3 TRBD1 CAAGVDRGLGSYNEQFF TGTGCCGCCGGGGTCGACAGGGGGCTTGGCTCCTACAATGAGCAGTTCTTC
NA 15 TRBJ2-1 TRBV27 TRBD1 CASRQGVSSYNEQFF TGTGCCAGCAGACAGGGGGTAAGCTCCTACAATGAGCAGTTCTTC
NA 15 TRBJ1-1 TRBV10-3 NA CAISEPGGPNTEAFF TGTGCCATCAGTGAGCCTGGAGGGCCGAACACTGAAGCTTTCTTT
NA 15 TRBJ2-5 TRBV15 TRBD2 CATSKGLAGQETQYF TGTGCCACCAGCAAGGGACTAGCGGGTCAAGAGACCCAGTACTTC
NA 12 TRBJ2-7 TRBV5-6 NA CASSLEQNEQYF TGTGCCAGCAGCTTGGAACAAAACGAGCAGTACTTC
NA 15 TRBJ2-5 TRBV7-6 NA CASSLSSPAWETQYF TGTGCCAGCAGCTTAAGTTCTCCCGCGTGGGAGACCCAGTACTTC
NA 14 TRBJ2-7 TRBV5-1 TRBD1 CASTGGTGTDEQYF TGCGCCAGCACGGGCGGGACAGGGACCGACGAGCAGTACTTC
NA 13 TRBJ2-2 TRBV7-3 NA CASSIHSIGELFF TGTGCCAGCAGCATCCACTCTATCGGGGAGCTGTTTTTT
NA 14 TRBJ2-1 TRBV6-5 NA CASSYSDSGDEQFF TGTGCCAGCAGTTACTCCGATTCAGGGGATGAGCAGTTCTTC
NA 13 TRBJ2-7 TRBV28 NA CASRAKYRDEQYF TGTGCCTCACGGGCCAAATACAGGGACGAGCAGTACTTC
once 13 TRBJ2-3 TRBV6-4 TRBD2 CASSDSASGTQYF TGTGCCAGCAGTGACTCTGCTAGCGGGACGCAGTATTTT
once 17 TRBJ1-4 TRBV2 TRBD1 CASKLSTGGGSDEKLFF TGTGCCAGCAAACTCTCGACAGGGGGCGGTTCAGACGAAAAACTGTTTTTT
NA 15 TRBJ2-1 TRBV7-6 NA CASSPLGSSYNEQFF TGTGCCAGCAGCCCCCTCGGGAGCTCCTACAATGAGCAGTTCTTC
once 16 TRBJ2-7 TRBV7-2 NA CASSLLGHFEPGEQYF TGTGCCAGCAGCCTCCTGGGACATTTTGAACCTGGGGAGCAGTACTTC
NA 14 TRBJ2-3 TRBV7-9 NA CASSWSGTTDTQYF TGTGCCAGCAGCTGGAGCGGAACCACAGATACGCAGTATTTT
NA 14 TRBJ1-4 TRBV6-5 NA CASSYFYLEEKLFF TGTGCCAGCAGTTACTTCTATCTAGAGGAAAAACTGTTTTTT
NA 14 TRBJ1-2 TRBV4-1 TRBD1 CASSQRQGANLVTF TGCGCCAGCAGCCAACGGCAGGGGGCAAATTTGGTCACCTTC